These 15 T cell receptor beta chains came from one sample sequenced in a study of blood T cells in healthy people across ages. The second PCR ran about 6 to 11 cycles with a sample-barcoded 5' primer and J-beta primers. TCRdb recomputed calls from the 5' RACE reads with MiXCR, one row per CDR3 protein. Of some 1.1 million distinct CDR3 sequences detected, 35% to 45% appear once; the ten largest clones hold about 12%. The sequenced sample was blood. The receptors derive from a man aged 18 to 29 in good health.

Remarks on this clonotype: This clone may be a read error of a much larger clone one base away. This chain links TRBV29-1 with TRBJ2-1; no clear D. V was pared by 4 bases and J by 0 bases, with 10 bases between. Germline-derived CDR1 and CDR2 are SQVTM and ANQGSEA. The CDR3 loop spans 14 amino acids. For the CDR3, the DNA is TGCAGCGTTGCGGCGAGGAGCTCCTACAATGAGCAGTTCTTC. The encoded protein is CSVAARSSYNEQFF.

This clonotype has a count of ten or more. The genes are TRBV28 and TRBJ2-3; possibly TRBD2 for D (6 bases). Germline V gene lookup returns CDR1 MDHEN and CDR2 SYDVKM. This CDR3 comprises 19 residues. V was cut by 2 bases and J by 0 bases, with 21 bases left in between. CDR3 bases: TGTGCCAGCAGTTTAGAGCTAGGCGGGGAGATTTCTAGCACAGATACGCAGTATTTT. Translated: CASSLELGGEISSTDTQYF.

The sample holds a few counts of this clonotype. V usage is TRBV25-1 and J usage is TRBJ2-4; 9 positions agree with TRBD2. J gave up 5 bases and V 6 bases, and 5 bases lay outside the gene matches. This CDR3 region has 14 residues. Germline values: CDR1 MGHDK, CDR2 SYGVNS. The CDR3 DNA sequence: TGTGCCAGCAGCGCAGCGGGGGGCCAAAACATTCAGTACTTC. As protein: CASSAAGGQNIQYF.

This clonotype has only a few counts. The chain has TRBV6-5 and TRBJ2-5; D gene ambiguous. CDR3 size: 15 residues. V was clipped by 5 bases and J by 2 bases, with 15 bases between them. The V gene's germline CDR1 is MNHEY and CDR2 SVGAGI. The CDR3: CASSPPGRSQETQYF. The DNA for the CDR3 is TGTGCCAGCAGTCCTCCCGGCCGGAGTCAAGAGACCCAGTACTTC.

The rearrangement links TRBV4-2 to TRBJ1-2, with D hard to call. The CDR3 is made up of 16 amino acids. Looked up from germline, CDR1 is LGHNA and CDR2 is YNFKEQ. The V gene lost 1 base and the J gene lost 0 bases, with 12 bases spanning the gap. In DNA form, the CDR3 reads TGTGCCAGCAGCCAAGGGAGGCGCGATCCTAACTATGGCTACACCTTC. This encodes CASSQGRRDPNYGYTF.

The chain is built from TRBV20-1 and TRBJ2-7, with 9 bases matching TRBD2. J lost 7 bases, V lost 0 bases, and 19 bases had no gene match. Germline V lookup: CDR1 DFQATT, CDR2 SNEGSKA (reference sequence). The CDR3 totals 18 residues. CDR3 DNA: TGCAGTGCTAGAGATAGTAGCCTAGCGGGGAGAACCTACAATGAGCAGTACTTC. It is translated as CSARDSSLAGRTYNEQYF.

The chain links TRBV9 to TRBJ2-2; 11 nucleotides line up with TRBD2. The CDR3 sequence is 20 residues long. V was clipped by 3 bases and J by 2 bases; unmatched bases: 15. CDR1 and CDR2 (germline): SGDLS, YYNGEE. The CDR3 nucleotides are TGTGCCAGCAGCGCGGTAGCGGGGGGGCTCTTTCCCTTTAACACCGGGGAGCTGTTTTTT. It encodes CASSAVAGGLFPFNTGELFF.

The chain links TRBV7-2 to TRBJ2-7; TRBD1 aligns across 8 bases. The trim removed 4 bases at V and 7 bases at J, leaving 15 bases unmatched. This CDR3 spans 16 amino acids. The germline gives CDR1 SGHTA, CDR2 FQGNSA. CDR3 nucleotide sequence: TGTGCCAGCAGCTATCACCCGGGACAGGTAGACAATGAGCAGTACTTC. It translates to CASSYHPGQVDNEQYF.

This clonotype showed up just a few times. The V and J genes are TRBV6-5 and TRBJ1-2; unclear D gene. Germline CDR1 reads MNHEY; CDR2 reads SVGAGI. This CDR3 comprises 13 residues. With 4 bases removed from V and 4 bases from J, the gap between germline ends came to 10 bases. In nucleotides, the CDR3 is TGTGCCAGCAGTTCACCGTCGGGCTATGGCTACACCTTC. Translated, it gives CASSSPSGYGYTF.

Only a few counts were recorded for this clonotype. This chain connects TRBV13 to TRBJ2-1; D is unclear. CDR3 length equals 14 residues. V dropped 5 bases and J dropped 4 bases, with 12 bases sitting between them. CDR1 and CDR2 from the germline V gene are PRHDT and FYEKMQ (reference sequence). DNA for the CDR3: TGTGCCAGCAGCGGCCGGCCGAAATACAATGAGCAGTTCTTC. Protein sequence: CASSGRPKYNEQFF.

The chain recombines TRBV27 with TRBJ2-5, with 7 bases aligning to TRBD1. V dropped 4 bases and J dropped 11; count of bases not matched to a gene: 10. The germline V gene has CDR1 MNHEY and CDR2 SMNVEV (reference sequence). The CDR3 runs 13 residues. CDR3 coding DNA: TGTGCCAGCAGTTCCGGACAGGTCAATGAGCAGTACTTC. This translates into CASSSGQVNEQYF.

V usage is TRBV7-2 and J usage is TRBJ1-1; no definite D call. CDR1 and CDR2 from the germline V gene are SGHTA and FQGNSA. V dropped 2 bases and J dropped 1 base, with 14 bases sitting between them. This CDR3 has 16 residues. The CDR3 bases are TGTGCCAGCAGCTTATTTTTGAACAGCCAGAACACTGAAGCTTTCTTT. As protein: CASSLFLNSQNTEAFF.

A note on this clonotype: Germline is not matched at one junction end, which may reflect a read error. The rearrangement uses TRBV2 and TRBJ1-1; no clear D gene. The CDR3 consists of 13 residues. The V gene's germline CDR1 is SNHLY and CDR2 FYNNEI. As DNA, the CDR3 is TGTGCCAGCAGTCCCCCCGCGGGCCCTGAGGCTTTCTTT. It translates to CASSPPAGPEAFF.

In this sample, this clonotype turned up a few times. The CDR3 protein is CAIRQGENNEQFF. As DNA, the CDR3 is TGTGCCATTAGACAGGGGGAGAACAATGAGCAGTTCTTC. The chain recombines TRBV10-3 with TRBJ2-1, with 9 bases fitting TRBD1. Trimming took 9 bases from V and 5 from J; bases not matched to a gene: 5. There are 13 residues in the CDR3. Germline assignment: CDR1 ENHRY and CDR2 SYGVKD.

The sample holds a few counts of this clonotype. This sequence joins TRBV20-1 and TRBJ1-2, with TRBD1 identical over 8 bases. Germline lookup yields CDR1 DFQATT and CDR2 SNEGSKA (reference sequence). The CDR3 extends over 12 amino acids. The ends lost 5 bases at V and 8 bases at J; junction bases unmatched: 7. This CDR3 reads CSAPRGLRGYTF. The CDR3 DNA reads TGCAGTGCTCCCAGGGGGCTCCGAGGCTACACCTTC.